The 6 T cell receptor beta chains presented below share a single source sample, sequenced in a study of T cell responses to AZD1222 COVID-19 vaccine. The method was immunoSEQ multiplex PCR; TCRdb's version includes in-frame clones alone and lacks a portion of them. The profile shows around 100,000 clones, roughly 87% of them singletons. Sequences were derived from peripheral blood, sampled on day 0 of AZD1222 vaccination. These receptors originate from an adult in good health.

Here the CDR3 DNA reads TGTGCCAGCAGTGAATTGGTGGAGGGTTCAACTGAAGCTTTCTTT. This gives the protein CASSELVEGSTEAFF. V gene TRBV6-1 combines with J gene TRBJ1-1; D not certain. Trimming removed 2 bases at V and 5 bases at J, with 15 bases between. The CDR3 totals 15 residues. CDR1 is MNHNS and CDR2 is SASEGT in the germline V gene.

The gene calls are TRBV19 and TRBJ1-5, with unresolved D. V lost 3 bases to trimming and J lost 6 bases, with 9 bases between them. The CDR3 is made up of 13 amino acids. CDR1 and CDR2 from the germline V gene are LNHDA and SQIVND (reference sequence). CDR3 sequence: CASSMGVRQPQHF. In nucleotides, the CDR3 is TGTGCCAGTAGTATGGGAGTACGTCAGCCCCAGCATTTT. The entire variable domain, with the rest obtained from reference TRBV19 and TRBJ1-5, is as follows: DGGITQSPKYLFRKEGQNVTLSCEQNLNHDAMYWYRQDPGQGLRLIYYSQIVNDFQKGDIAEGYSVSREKKESFPLTVTSAQKNPTAFYLCASSMGVRQPQHFGDGTRLSIL.

The J gene is TRBJ2-7, the V gene TRBV7-8; 11 bases match TRBD2. Germline CDR1 and CDR2: SGHVS and FQNEAQ. J lost 0 bases, V lost 5 bases, and 3 bases had no gene match. This CDR3 comprises 15 residues. The CDR3 loop is CASSVGLAASYEQYF. The CDR3 DNA reads as TGTGCCAGCAGCGTGGGACTAGCGGCCTCCTACGAGCAGTACTTC. Combining the CDR3 with reference TRBV7-8 and TRBJ2-7 gives the whole variable domain GAGVSQSPRYKVAKRGQDVALRCDPISGHVSLFWYQQALGQGPEFLTYFQNEAQLDKSGLPSDRFFAERPEGSVSTLKIQRTQQEDSAVYLCASSVGLAASYEQYFGPGTRLTVT.

This rearrangement joins TRBV7-9 to TRBJ1-2; 7 bases match TRBD1. This CDR3 is built from 13 residues. CDR1 is SEHNR and CDR2 is FQNEAQ in the germline V gene (reference sequence). V lost 6 bases and J lost 5; bases outside the gene matches: 6. The CDR3 spells CASSSDRAYGYTF. CDR3 bases: TGTGCCAGCAGTTCCGACAGGGCTTATGGCTACACCTTC.

This clone was seen a handful of times. The chain links TRBV28 to TRBJ2-5; 9 bases line up with TRBD1. The germline CDR1 and CDR2 sequences are MDHEN and SYDVKM. Trimming cost V 5 bases and J 9 bases; bases outside gene matches: 10. The CDR3 sequence is 14 residues long. The CDR3 DNA reads TGTGCCAGCAGTGTTACCCGTGACAGGGGGTCCCAGTACTTC. The encoded protein is CASSVTRDRGSQYF. Filled out from reference TRBV28 and TRBJ2-5, the complete variable domain reads DVKVTQSSRYLVKRTGEKVFLECVQDMDHENMFWYRQDPGLGLRLIYFSYDVKMKEKGDIPEGYSVSREKKERFSLILESASTNQTSMYLCASSVTRDRGSQYFGPGTRLLVL.

The genes are TRBV7-2 and TRBJ2-1; a weak D match, TRBD2 (6 bases). This CDR3 spans 15 amino acids. Trimming removed 1 base at V and 5 bases at J, with 12 bases between. In germline, CDR1 is SGHTA, CDR2 FQGNSA. The CDR3 nucleotides read TGTGCCAGCAGCTTAGTCGGCGGGGCCAACAATGAGCAGTTCTTC. It codes for CASSLVGGANNEQFF.